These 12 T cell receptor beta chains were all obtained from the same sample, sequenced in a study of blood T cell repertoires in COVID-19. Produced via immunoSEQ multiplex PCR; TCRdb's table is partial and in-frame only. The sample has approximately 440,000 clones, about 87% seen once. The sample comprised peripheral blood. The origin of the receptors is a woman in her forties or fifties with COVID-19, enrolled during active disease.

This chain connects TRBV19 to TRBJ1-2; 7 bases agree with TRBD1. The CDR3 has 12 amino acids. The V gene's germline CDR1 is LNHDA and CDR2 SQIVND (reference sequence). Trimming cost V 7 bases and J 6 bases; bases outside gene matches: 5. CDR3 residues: CASKQGQHGYTF. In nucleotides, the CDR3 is TGTGCCAGTAAACAGGGACAGCATGGCTACACCTTC.

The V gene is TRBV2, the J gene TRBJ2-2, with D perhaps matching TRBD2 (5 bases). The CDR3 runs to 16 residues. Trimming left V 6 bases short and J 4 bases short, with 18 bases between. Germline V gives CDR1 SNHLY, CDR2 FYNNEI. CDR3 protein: CASRSPRSAGTGELFF. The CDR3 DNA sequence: TGTGCCAGCAGATCCCCGAGGAGCGCGGGCACCGGGGAGCTGTTTTTT. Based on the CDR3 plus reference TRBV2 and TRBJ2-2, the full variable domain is EPEVTQTPSHQVTQMGQEVILRCVPISNHLYFYWYRQILGQKVEFLVSFYNNEISEKSEIFDDQFSVERPDGSNFTLKIRSTKLEDSAMYFCASRSPRSAGTGELFFGEGSRLTVL.

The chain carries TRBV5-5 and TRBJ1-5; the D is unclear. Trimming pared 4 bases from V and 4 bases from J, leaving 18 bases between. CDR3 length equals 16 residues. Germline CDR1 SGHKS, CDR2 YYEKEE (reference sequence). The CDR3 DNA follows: TGTGCCAGCAGCCCCGGGCCCCGGGAGGCTAATCAGCCCCAGCATTTT. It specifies CASSPGPREANQPQHF. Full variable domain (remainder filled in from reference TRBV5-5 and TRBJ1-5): DAGVTQSPTHLIKTRGQQVTLRCSPISGHKSVSWYQQVLGQGPQFIFQYYEKEERGRGNFPDRFSARQFPNYSSELNVNALLLGDSALYLCASSPGPREANQPQHFGDGTRLSIL.

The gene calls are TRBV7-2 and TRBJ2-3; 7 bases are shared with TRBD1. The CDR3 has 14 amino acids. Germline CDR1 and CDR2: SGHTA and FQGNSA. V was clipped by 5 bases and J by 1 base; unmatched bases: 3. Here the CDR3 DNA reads TGTGCCAGCAGCCCCGGACAGGGCACAGATACGCAGTATTTT. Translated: CASSPGQGTDTQYF.

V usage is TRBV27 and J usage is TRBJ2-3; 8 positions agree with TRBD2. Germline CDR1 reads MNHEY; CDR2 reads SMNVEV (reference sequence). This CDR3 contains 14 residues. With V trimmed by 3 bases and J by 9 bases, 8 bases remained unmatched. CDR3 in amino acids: CASSFGGASRTQYF. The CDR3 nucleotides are TGTGCCAGCAGTTTCGGGGGGGCGTCCAGGACGCAGTATTTT.

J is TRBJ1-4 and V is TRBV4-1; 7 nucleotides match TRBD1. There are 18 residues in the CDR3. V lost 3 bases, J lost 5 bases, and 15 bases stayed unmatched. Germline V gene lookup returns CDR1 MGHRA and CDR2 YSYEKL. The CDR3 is CASSHLSGGTDKNEKLFF. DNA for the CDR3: TGCGCCAGCAGCCACCTTTCGGGCGGGACAGATAAAAATGAAAAACTGTTTTTT.

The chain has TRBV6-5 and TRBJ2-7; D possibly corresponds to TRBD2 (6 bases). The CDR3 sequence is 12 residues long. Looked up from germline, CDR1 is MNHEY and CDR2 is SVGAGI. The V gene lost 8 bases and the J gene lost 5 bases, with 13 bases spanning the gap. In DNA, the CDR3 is TGTGCCAGCTTGGGGGGAACAGACGAGCAGTACTTC. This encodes CASLGGTDEQYF.

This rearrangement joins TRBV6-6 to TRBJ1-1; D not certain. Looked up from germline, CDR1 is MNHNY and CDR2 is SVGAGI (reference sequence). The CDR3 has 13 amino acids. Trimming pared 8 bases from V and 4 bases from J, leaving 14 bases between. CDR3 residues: CASGRLMSTEAFF. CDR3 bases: TGTGCCAGCGGCCGACTCATGAGCACTGAAGCTTTCTTT.

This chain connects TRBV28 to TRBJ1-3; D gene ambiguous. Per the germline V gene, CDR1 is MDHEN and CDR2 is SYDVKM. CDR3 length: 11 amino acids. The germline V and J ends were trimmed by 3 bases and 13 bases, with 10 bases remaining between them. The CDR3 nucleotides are TGTGCCAGCAGTTTTCGTCGAGAGATATATTTT. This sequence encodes CASSFRREIYF.

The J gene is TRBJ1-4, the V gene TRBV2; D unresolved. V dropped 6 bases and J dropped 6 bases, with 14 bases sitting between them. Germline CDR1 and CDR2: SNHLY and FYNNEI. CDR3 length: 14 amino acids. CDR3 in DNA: TGTGCCAGCAGCCCCCTCCGGAGGGATGAAAAACTGTTTTTT. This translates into CASSPLRRDEKLFF.

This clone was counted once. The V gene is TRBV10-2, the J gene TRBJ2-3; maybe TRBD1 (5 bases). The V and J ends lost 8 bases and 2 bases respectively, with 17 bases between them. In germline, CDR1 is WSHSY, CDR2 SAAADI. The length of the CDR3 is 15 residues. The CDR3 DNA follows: TGCGCCAGCTCCCGGACACACTCCTCCACAGATACGCAGTATTTT. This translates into CASSRTHSSTDTQYF.

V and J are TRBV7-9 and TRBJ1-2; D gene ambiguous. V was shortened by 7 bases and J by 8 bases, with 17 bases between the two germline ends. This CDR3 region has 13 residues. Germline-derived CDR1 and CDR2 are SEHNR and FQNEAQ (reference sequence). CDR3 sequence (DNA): TGTGCCAGCACACCTGGAGGCTTAGGCGGCTACACCTTC. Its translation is CASTPGGLGGYTF.